The rows below give T cell receptor beta chains drawn from one sample of a study of T cell responses to AZD1222 COVID-19 vaccine. Only in-frame clones appear in the TCRdb table, and some are missing; sequencing was by immunoSEQ multiplex PCR. This sample yields about 130,000 clones, of which around 94% are seen a single time; around 7% belongs to the top ten. Source: peripheral blood, taken on day 0 of AZD1222 vaccination. The receptors originated from an adult in good health. Each CDR3 is given with its conserved first and last residue. The D gene is left open where the match is weak. Part of the rows lack a size; the others show once, few, many or a class for expanded clones.

>TRBJ2-1|-|TRBV24-1|-
TGTGCCACCAGTGATATGGGGCGAAATGAGCAGTTCTTC
CATSDMGRNEQFF
>TRBJ1-1|-|TRBV2|-
TGTGCCAGCAGTAACAGCTTGAACACTGAAGCTTTCTTT
CASSNSLNTEAFF
>TRBJ1-4|-|TRBV7-8|-
TGTGCCAGCAGCTTAGGAGTGCATGGTGGTAATGAAAAACTGTTTTTT
CASSLGVHGGNEKLFF
>TRBJ1-2|-|TRBV7-9|TRBD1
TGTGCCAGCAGCCTATTAGAGGGGGCGCAGAACTATGGCTACACCTTC
CASSLLEGAQNYGYTF
>TRBJ2-7|once|TRBV29-1|TRBD2
TGCAGCGTGGCCGGGACTAGCGGGAACGAGCAGTACTTC
CSVAGTSGNEQYF
>TRBJ2-7|once|TRBV5-1|-
TGCGCCAGCAGCTTGGCCGCGGGGAGGAAGAACGAGCAGTACTTC
CASSLAAGRKNEQYF
>TRBJ2-3|-|TRBV28|TRBD1
TGTGCCAGCACCGATGGACAGGGACCGCAGTATTTT
CASTDGQGPQYF
>TRBJ2-3|once|TRBV7-9|TRBD2
TGTGCCAGCAGCTTGATCGCGGGGGTTGGTAATACGCAGTATTTT
CASSLIAGVGNTQYF
>TRBJ2-3|-|TRBV28|-
TGTGCCAGCAGCACACCCCAAGGGAAAAGCACAGATACGCAGTATTTT
CASSTPQGKSTDTQYF
>TRBJ2-7|-|TRBV30|-
TGTGCCTGGAGTGTAGCACGATACGAGCAGTACTTC
CAWSVARYEQYF
>TRBJ2-7|-|TRBV9|-
TGTGCCAGCAGCGTAGGGACACATAGCTCCTACGAGCAGTACTTC
CASSVGTHSSYEQYF
>TRBJ1-4|-|TRBV28|TRBD1
TGTGCCGTGGAGGGGGCCCTTCGATTGAAACTGTTTTTT
CAVEGALRLKLFF
>TRBJ2-1|-|TRBV4-1|-
TGCGCCAGCAGCCGAAGCGACGCCAATGAGCAGTTCTTC
CASSRSDANEQFF
>TRBJ1-2|-|TRBV10-3|-
TGTGCCATCAGTGACGCGCCGGACTATGGCTACACCTTC
CAISDAPDYGYTF
>TRBJ2-1|-|TRBV28|TRBD2
TGTGCCAGCAGCCCGTCGGTAGCGGGTGAGGGTAATGAGCAGTTCTTC
CASSPSVAGEGNEQFF
>TRBJ1-3|-|TRBV28|-
TGTGCCAGCAATCTAGGCAAATCGGTAGAAAGATTCTCTGGAAACACCATATATTTT
CASNLGKSVERFSGNTIYF
>TRBJ2-3|-|TRBV9|-
TGTGCCAGCAGCGCGAGGGTACCGGAAAATACGCAGTATTTT
CASSARVPENTQYF
>TRBJ1-4|-|TRBV28|-
TGTGCCAGCAGTACCCAAACAGGGTTCGGGGAAAAACTGTTTTTT
CASSTQTGFGEKLFF
>TRBJ2-1|-|TRBV5-1|-
TGCGCCAGCAGCCTCGTCATCGGGGGTATCAATGAGCAGTTCTTC
CASSLVIGGINEQFF
>TRBJ2-1|once|TRBV28|-
TGTGCCAGCAGTTGGGTAGGGTTACACAATGAGCAGTTCTTC
CASSWVGLHNEQFF
>TRBJ1-5|-|TRBV19|TRBD1
TGTGCCAGTAGGACGGACAGGGGAGCTCAGCCCCAGCATTTT
CASRTDRGAQPQHF
>TRBJ2-7|-|TRBV5-1|-
TGCGCCAGCCGGTATGGCAGGGGTGGCGACGAGCAGTACTTC
CASRYGRGGDEQYF
>TRBJ2-7|-|TRBV9|TRBD2
TGTGCCAGCAGCGTTGCGACTAGCGGCCCCTACGAGCAGTACTTC
CASSVATSGPYEQYF
>TRBJ2-2|-|TRBV5-1|-
TGCGCCAGCAGCTTGGCGGGACCCGGGGAGCTGTTTTTT
CASSLAGPGELFF
>TRBJ1-2|-|TRBV5-1|-
TGCGCCAGCAGCCCCGAGGCCTATGGCTACACCTTC
CASSPEAYGYTF
>TRBJ2-7|-|TRBV7-9|TRBD1
TGTGCCAGCAGCTCGGAGGACAGGCACTACGAGCAGTACTTC
CASSSEDRHYEQYF
>TRBJ2-5|-|TRBV6-6|-
TGTGCCAGCACCAACAGGGATGCGGCGGGAGAGACCCAGTACTTC
CASTNRDAAGETQYF
>TRBJ2-7|-|TRBV2|-
TGTGCCAGCAGTGGAGAGCCAGACCTCTACGAGCAGTACTTC
CASSGEPDLYEQYF
>TRBJ2-2|-|TRBV5-1|-
TGCGCCAGCAGACCGGCGGCGGGGGCCACCGGGGAGCTGTTTTTT
CASRPAAGATGELFF
>TRBJ1-1|-|TRBV5-5|-
TGTGCCAGCAGCTTGGGGGGGGCTGGTGGCACTGAAGCTTTCTTT
CASSLGGAGGTEAFF
>TRBJ1-2|-|TRBV28|-
TGTGCCAGCAGTCCGACAGGCCGATATGGCTACACCTTC
CASSPTGRYGYTF
>TRBJ1-1|-|TRBV12-5|TRBD1
TGTGCTAGTGGTTTTTCGGACAGGGTAGAAGCTTTCTTT
CASGFSDRVEAFF
>TRBJ1-5|-|TRBV12-3/TRBV12-4|-
TGTGCCAGCAGTTCATCAGGAAATCAGCCCCAGCATTTT
CASSSSGNQPQHF
>TRBJ1-5|-|TRBV7-2|-
TGTGCCAGCAGCTTAGAGGGTGGAGGGCGCCAGCCCCAGCATTTT
CASSLEGGGRQPQHF
>TRBJ1-1|-|TRBV5-1|TRBD1
TGCGCCAGCAGCTTAGGACAGGGAGGGGAAGCTTTCTTT
CASSLGQGGEAFF
>TRBJ2-1|-|TRBV9|TRBD2
TGTGCCAGCAGCGTAACTAGCGGGAGTGTTATCAATGAGCAGTTCTTC
CASSVTSGSVINEQFF
>TRBJ2-3|-|TRBV2|TRBD2
TGTGCCAGCAACCGAGCGGGGGCAGATACGCAGTATTTT
CASNRAGADTQYF
>TRBJ2-3|-|TRBV6-2/TRBV6-3|-
TGTGCCAGCAGTTCGGATGAAGCAGATACGCAGTATTTT
CASSSDEADTQYF
>TRBJ2-7|-|TRBV19|-
TGTGCCAGTAGCATGAGGGGACATACTAACGAGCAGTACTTC
CASSMRGHTNEQYF
>TRBJ2-3|-|TRBV24-1|-
TGTGCCACCAGTGATTGGACAGATACGCAGTATTTT
CATSDWTDTQYF
>TRBJ1-4|-|TRBV5-4|TRBD1
TGTGCCAGCAGCTTGGGGGACAGGGGGCATGAAAAACTGTTTTTT
CASSLGDRGHEKLFF
>TRBJ2-7|once|TRBV19|TRBD1
TGTGCCAGTAGTACCGGACAGGGGGCCTACGAGCAGTACTTC
CASSTGQGAYEQYF
>TRBJ2-7|-|TRBV6-5|TRBD1
TGTGCCAGCAGTCACGACAGGGGGCTTAACGAGCAGTACTTC
CASSHDRGLNEQYF
>TRBJ2-4|-|TRBV28|TRBD1
TGTGCCAGCAGTTTCCCCGGACAGGAACACATTCAGTACTTC
CASSFPGQEHIQYF